The clone carrying this T cell receptor beta chain has more than one count but fewer than ten. Assay: immunoSEQ multiplex PCR; the TCRdb copy retains only in-frame clones and omits some. This sample has tens of thousands of clones; around 90% occur once, and the top ten carry around 10%. These data come from a study of blood T cell repertoires in COVID-19. The V and J ends lost 7 bases and 3 bases respectively, with 12 bases between them. The CDR3 has 14 residues. Germline assignment: CDR1 SNHLY and CDR2 FYNNEI. The sequence was collected from a human donor with acute or convalescent COVID-19. The donor label of this sample is uncertain. The chain links TRBV2 to TRBJ2-2, with D possibly being TRBD2 (6 bases). The sequenced sample consisted of peripheral blood. CDR3 region: CASNRDFYTGELFF. DNA of the CDR3: TGTGCCAGCAACCGGGACTTTTACACCGGGGAGCTGTTTTTT.